The rows below give T cell receptor beta chains drawn from one sample of a study of identical twins. TCRdb passed the 5' RACE reads through MiXCR, listing each CDR3 protein once. This sample carries nearly 900,000 distinct CDR3 sequences, roughly 12% of them seen once, and the ten largest clones take around 1.5%. The same data also went into a second study, on yellow fever vaccine responses in identical twins.

The specimen was PBMCs. These receptor sequences come from a woman aged 18-29 years in good health. The CDR3 runs from the conserved cysteine through the conserved F or W. D genes are given only for firm matches. Clone size is not always given. Where it is, it says once, few, many or a class for expanded clones.

TRBV6-4	TRBJ2-2	-	TRBD2	CASSDSRTSGGADTGELFF	TGTGCCAGCAGTGACTCCCGTACTAGCGGGGGGGCCGACACCGGGGAGCTGTTTTTT
TRBV6-4	TRBJ2-3	many	TRBD2	CASSDSLAATDTQYF	TGTGCCAGCAGTGACTCCCTAGCGGCTACAGATACGCAGTATTTT
TRBV12-5	TRBJ1-5	-	-	CASGYLDRLDQPQHF	TGTGCTAGTGGTTACCTTGACAGGTTGGATCAGCCCCAGCATTTT
TRBV10-3	TRBJ2-7	few	TRBD2	CAISLAGGSYEQYF	TGTGCCATCTCCTTAGCGGGAGGATCCTACGAGCAGTACTTC
TRBV20-1	TRBJ1-1	many	-	CSAPLEGRYTEAFF	TGCAGTGCACCCCTGGAAGGGCGATACACTGAAGCTTTCTTT
TRBV6-2/TRBV6-3	TRBJ2-5	few	TRBD2	CASSYSIFIRGAGGIATQYF	TGTGCCAGCAGTTACTCGATTTTTATCCGCGGGGCGGGAGGAATCGCGACCCAGTACTTC
TRBV5-1	TRBJ2-1	few	-	CASRLLSESYNEQFF	TGCGCCAGCAGGTTACTTAGCGAGTCCTACAATGAGCAGTTCTTC
TRBV20-1	TRBJ1-5	many	-	CSARGLGQGGQPQHF	TGCAGTGCTAGAGGGCTCGGTCAGGGAGGGCAGCCCCAGCATTTT
TRBV11-2	TRBJ2-3	-	TRBD2	CASSPRGAGVGSTDTQYF	TGTGCCAGCAGCCCCCGGGGAGCGGGAGTAGGGAGCACAGATACGCAGTATTTT
TRBV12-3/TRBV12-4	TRBJ1-4	-	-	CASSFSQKNEKLFF	TGTGCCAGCAGTTTTAGTCAGAAAAATGAAAAACTGTTTTTT
TRBV9	TRBJ2-3	-	TRBD1	CASSVGLGTGGTDTQYF	TGTGCCAGCAGCGTAGGTTTGGGGACAGGGGGCACAGATACGCAGTATTTT
TRBV3-1	TRBJ2-3	few	-	CASSHRGRIDTQYF	TGTGCCAGCAGCCACAGGGGCCGAATAGATACGCAGTATTTT
TRBV4-1	TRBJ2-2	-	TRBD2	CASSQEPVSGGSTFGGELFF	TGCGCCAGCAGCCAAGAACCGGTTTCCGGCGGGAGCACATTTGGCGGGGAGCTGTTTTTT
TRBV20-1	TRBJ2-1	-	TRBD2	CSARDLPPSGSIWNEQFF	TGCAGTGCTAGAGACCTACCTCCTAGCGGGAGTATTTGGAATGAGCAGTTCTTC
TRBV7-2	TRBJ2-2	-	-	CASSSYRGGLTGELFF	TGTGCCAGCAGCTCCTACAGGGGGGGGCTCACCGGGGAGCTGTTTTTT
TRBV2	TRBJ2-2	few	-	CASSEAGVAGELFF	TGTGCCAGCAGTGAAGCGGGAGTCGCCGGGGAGCTGTTTTTT
TRBV13	TRBJ2-3	-	-	CASSLYGTTQYF	TGTGCCAGCAGCTTATATGGGACTACGCAGTATTTT
TRBV20-1	TRBJ2-3	few	-	CSANDLASSTDTQYF	TGCAGTGCAAATGATTTGGCGAGTTCCACAGATACGCAGTATTTT
TRBV2	TRBJ2-1	many	-	CASSLASDNEQFF	TGTGCCAGCAGTTTAGCGAGCGACAATGAGCAGTTCTTC
TRBV6-5	TRBJ1-1	few	TRBD1	CASSYSRWTGAPEAFF	TGTGCCAGCAGTTACTCGCGGTGGACAGGGGCGCCTGAAGCTTTCTTT
TRBV4-1	TRBJ1-6	few	TRBD1	CASSQKDRGGNSPLHF	TGCGCCAGCAGCCAAAAAGACAGGGGAGGCAATTCACCCCTCCACTTT
TRBV4-1	TRBJ2-1	few	TRBD2	CASSQPSGRVENEQFF	TGCGCCAGCAGCCAACCTAGCGGGAGGGTTGAAAATGAGCAGTTCTTC
TRBV4-1	TRBJ2-1	-	-	CATTGGVSASGQFF	TGCGCCACTACAGGCGGAGTTAGCGCGTCAGGGCAGTTCTTC
TRBV7-9	TRBJ1-6	-	-	CASSPPSTASHSPLHF	TGTGCCAGCAGCCCACCCTCGACAGCCTCACATTCACCCCTCCACTTT
TRBV7-8	TRBJ2-5	-	TRBD2	CASSIFLGLVVETQYF	TGTGCCAGCAGCATATTTCTGGGACTAGTTGTAGAGACCCAGTACTTC
TRBV7-8	TRBJ2-1	-	TRBD2	CASSGWGSGGDEQFF	TGTGCCAGCAGCGGCTGGGGTAGCGGGGGCGATGAGCAGTTCTTC
TRBV3-1	TRBJ2-5	few	TRBD2	CASSQGSGNDQETQYF	TGTGCCAGCAGCCAGGGTAGCGGGAACGACCAAGAGACCCAGTACTTC
TRBV5-1	TRBJ2-7	many	-	CASAWEGATYEQYF	TGCGCCAGCGCCTGGGAGGGGGCCACCTACGAGCAGTACTTC
TRBV10-3	TRBJ2-5	-	-	CAISDRNRGGGETQYF	TGTGCCATCAGTGATCGGAATCGGGGCGGAGGAGAGACCCAGTACTTC
TRBV6-1	TRBJ2-3	-	-	CASSKLVRGPDTQYF	TGTGCCAGCAGCAAACTAGTCCGGGGGCCAGATACGCAGTATTTT
TRBV6-5	TRBJ2-1	-	-	CASSYQLAIGNNEQFF	TGTGCCAGCAGTTACCAGCTAGCGATCGGGAACAATGAGCAGTTCTTC
TRBV7-2	TRBJ2-4	few	-	CASSFAGLLAKNIQYF	TGTGCCAGCAGCTTTGCGGGACTTCTAGCCAAAAACATTCAGTACTTC
TRBV5-1	TRBJ2-2	few	-	CATGSGTSNTGELFF	TGCGCCACCGGCTCCGGGACATCGAACACCGGGGAGCTGTTTTTT
TRBV3-1	TRBJ2-7	-	-	CASSQAAGEQYF	TGTGCCAGCAGCCAAGCAGCGGGTGAGCAGTACTTC
TRBV20-1	TRBJ2-1	-	-	CCPDLRRTLSYNEQFF	TGCTGTCCGGACCTTAGGCGGACACTCTCCTACAATGAGCAGTTCTTC
TRBV12-3/TRBV12-4	TRBJ1-2	many	-	CASSLVGPEHYTF	TGTGCCAGCAGTTTAGTGGGCCCTGAACACTACACCTTC